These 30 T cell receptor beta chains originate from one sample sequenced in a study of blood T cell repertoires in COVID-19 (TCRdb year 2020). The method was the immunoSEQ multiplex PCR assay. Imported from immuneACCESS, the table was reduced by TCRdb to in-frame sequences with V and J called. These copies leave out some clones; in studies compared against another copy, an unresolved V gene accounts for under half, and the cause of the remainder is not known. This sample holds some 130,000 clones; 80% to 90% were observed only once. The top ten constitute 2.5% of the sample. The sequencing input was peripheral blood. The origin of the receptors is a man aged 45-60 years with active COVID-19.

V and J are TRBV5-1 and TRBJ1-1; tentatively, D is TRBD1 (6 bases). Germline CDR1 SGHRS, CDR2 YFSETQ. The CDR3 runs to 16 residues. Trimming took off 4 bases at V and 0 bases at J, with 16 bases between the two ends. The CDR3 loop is CASSALPRTVNTEAFF. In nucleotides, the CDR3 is TGCGCCAGCAGCGCCCTCCCCCGGACAGTGAACACTGAAGCTTTCTTT.

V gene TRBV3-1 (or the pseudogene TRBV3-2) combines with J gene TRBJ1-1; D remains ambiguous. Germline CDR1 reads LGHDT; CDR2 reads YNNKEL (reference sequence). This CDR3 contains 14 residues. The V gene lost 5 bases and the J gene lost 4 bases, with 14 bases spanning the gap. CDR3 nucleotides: TGTGCCAGCAGCTGGAAGTCCCGGGGCACTGAAGCTTTCTTT. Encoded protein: CASSWKSRGTEAFF.

This CDR3 reads CASSATDTQYF. The CDR3, as DNA: TGTGCCAGCAGTGCGACAGATACGCAGTATTTT. The rearrangement joins TRBV2 to TRBJ2-3, with D uncertain. V lost 4 bases and J lost 3, with 2 bases in between. The CDR3 is 11 residues long. CDR1 and CDR2 (germline): SNHLY, FYNNEI.

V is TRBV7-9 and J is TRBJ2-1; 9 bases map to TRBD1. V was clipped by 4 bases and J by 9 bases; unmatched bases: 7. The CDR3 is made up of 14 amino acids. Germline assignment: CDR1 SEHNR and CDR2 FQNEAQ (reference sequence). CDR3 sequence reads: CASSSGQGYGEQFF. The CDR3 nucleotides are TGTGCCAGCAGCTCAGGACAGGGGTACGGTGAGCAGTTCTTC.

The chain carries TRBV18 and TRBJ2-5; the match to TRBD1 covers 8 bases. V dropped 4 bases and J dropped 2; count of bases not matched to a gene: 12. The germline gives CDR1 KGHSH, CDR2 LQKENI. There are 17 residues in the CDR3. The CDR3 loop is CASSQEAPGTGQETQYF. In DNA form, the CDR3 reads TGTGCCAGCTCACAAGAGGCCCCCGGGACAGGTCAAGAGACCCAGTACTTC.

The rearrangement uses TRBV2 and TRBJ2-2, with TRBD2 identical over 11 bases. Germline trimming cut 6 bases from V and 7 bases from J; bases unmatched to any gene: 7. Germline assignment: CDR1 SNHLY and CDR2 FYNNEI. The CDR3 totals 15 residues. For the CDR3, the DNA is TGTGCCAGCAGCGGAACCGGGACTAGCGGCGGGGAGCTGTTTTTT. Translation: CASSGTGTSGGELFF.

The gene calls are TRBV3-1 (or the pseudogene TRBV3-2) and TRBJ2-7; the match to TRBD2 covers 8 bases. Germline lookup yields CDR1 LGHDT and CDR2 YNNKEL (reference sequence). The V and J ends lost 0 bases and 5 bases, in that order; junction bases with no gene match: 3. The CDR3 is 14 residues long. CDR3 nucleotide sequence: TGTGCCAGCAGCCAAGAGGGACTAGTGCACGAGCAGTACTTC. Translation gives CASSQEGLVHEQYF.

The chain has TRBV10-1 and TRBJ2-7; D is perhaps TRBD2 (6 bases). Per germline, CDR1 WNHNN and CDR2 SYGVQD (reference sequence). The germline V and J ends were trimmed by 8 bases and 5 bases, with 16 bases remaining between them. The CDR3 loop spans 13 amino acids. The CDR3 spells CASRHSGGHEQYF. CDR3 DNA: TGCGCCAGCCGACATAGCGGTGGCCACGAGCAGTACTTC.

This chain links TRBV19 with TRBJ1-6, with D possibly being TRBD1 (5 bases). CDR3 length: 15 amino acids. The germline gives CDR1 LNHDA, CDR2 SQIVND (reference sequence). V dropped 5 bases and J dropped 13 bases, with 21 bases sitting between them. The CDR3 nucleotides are TGTGCCAGTAGTGTGGGACTTTCCGTCTTTTACCCCCTCCACTTT. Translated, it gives CASSVGLSVFYPLHF.

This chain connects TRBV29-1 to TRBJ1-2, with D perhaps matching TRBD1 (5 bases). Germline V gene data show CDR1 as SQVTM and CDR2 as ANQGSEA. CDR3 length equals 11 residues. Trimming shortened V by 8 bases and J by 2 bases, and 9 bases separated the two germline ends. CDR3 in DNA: TGCAGCTTGGGGCCGAACTATGGCTACACCTTC. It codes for CSLGPNYGYTF.

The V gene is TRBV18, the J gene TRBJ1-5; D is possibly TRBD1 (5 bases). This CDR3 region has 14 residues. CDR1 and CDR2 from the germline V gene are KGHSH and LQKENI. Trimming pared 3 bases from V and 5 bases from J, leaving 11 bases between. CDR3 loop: CASSPSGGDQPQHF. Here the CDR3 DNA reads TGTGCCAGCTCACCCTCGGGGGGAGATCAGCCCCAGCATTTT. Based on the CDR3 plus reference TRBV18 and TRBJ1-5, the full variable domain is NAGVMQNPRHLVRRRGQEARLRCSPMKGHSHVYWYRQLPEEGLKFMVYLQKENIIDESGMPKERFSAEFPKEGPSILRIQQVVRGDSAAYFCASSPSGGDQPQHFGDGTRLSIL.

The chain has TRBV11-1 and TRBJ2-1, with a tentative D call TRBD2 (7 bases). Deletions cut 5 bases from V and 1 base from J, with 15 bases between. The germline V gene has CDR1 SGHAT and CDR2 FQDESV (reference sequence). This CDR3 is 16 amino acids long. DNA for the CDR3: TGTGCCAGCAGCGAAGGGAGGGGGGCGTCCTACAATGAGCAGTTCTTC. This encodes CASSEGRGASYNEQFF.

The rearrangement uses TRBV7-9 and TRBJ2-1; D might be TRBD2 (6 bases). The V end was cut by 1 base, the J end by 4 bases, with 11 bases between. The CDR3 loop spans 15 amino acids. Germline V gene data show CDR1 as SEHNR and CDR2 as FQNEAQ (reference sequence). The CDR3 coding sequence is TGTGCCAGCAGCTTAGGGCGGGGAACTTACAATGAGCAGTTCTTC. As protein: CASSLGRGTYNEQFF.

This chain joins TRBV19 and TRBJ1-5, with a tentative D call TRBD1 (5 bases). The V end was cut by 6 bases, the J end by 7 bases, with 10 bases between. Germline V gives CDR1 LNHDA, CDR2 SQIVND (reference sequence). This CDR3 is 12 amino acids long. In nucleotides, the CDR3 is TGTGCCAGTAGCGGGGGGTCCCAGCCCCAGCATTTT. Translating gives CASSGGSQPQHF.

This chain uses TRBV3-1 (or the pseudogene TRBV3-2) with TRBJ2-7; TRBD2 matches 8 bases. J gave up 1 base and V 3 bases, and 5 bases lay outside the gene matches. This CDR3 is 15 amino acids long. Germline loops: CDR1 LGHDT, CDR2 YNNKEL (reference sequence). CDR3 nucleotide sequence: TGTGCCAGCAGCCAGGAGCGGGGGATTTCCTACGAGCAGTACTTC. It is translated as CASSQERGISYEQYF.

CDR3 residues: CASSFDMYYGYTF. For the CDR3, the DNA is TGTGCCAGCAGTTTTGACATGTACTATGGCTACACCTTC. The J gene is TRBJ1-2, the V gene TRBV6-5; no definite D call. Between the trimmed V and J ends, which lost 4 bases and 3 bases, there was a span of 9 bases. The length of the CDR3 is 13 residues. Germline V gene sequence: CDR1 MNHEY, CDR2 SVGAGI.

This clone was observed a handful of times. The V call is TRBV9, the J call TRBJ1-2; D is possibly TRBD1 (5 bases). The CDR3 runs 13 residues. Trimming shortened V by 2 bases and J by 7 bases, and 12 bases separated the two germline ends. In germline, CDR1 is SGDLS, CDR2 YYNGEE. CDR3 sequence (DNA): TGTGCCAGCAGCGTGATGGCAGGGCCTGGCTACACCTTC. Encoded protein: CASSVMAGPGYTF.

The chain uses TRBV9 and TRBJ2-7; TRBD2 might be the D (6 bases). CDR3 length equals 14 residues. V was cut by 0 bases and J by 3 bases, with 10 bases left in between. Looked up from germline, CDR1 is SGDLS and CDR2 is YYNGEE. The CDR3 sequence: CASSVGGGVYEQYF. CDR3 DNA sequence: TGTGCCAGCAGCGTAGGTGGAGGGGTCTACGAGCAGTACTTC.

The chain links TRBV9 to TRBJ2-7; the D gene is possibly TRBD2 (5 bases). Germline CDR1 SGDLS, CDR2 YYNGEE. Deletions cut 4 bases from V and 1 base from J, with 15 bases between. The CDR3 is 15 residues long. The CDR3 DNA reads TGTGCCAGCAGCATCTCCAGAGGAGGTTCCTACGAGCAGTACTTC. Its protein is CASSISRGGSYEQYF.

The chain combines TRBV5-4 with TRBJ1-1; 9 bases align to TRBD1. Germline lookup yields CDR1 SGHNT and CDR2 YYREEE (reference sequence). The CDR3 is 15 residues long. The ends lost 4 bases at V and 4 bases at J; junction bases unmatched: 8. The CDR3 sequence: CASSLQGAGATEAFF. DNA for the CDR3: TGTGCCAGCAGCCTACAGGGGGCTGGGGCCACTGAAGCTTTCTTT.

CDR3 sequence (DNA): TGTGCCAGCAGCCAAGACAGGGGGCCAACAGATACGCAGTATTTT. Translating it yields CASSQDRGPTDTQYF. V gene TRBV13 combines with J gene TRBJ2-3, with TRBD1 matching 10 bases. This CDR3 comprises 15 residues. V lost 5 bases to trimming and J lost 3 bases; unmatched junction nucleotides: 5. The germline gives CDR1 PRHDT, CDR2 FYEKMQ (reference sequence).

The chain's CDR3 is CASSPSGGAGRETQYF. CDR3 coding DNA: TGTGCCAGCAGCCCTAGCGGGGGAGCTGGGCGAGAGACCCAGTACTTC. The chain joins TRBV9 to TRBJ2-5; 10 bases agree with TRBD2. The germline CDR1 and CDR2 sequences are SGDLS and YYNGEE. The CDR3 has 16 residues. V dropped 4 bases and J dropped 4; count of bases not matched to a gene: 10. Drawing the rest from reference TRBV9 and TRBJ2-5, the complete variable domain is DSGVTQTPKHLITATGQRVTLRCSPRSGDLSVYWYQQSLDQGLQFLIQYYNGEERAKGNILERFSAQQFPDLHSELNLSSLELGDSALYFCASSPSGGAGRETQYFGPGTRLLVL.

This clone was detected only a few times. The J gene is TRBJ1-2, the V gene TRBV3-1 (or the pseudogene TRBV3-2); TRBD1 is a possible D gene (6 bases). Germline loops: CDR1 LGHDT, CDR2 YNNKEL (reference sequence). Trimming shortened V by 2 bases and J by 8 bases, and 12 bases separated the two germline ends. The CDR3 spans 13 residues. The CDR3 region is CASSQQGREGYTF. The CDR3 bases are TGTGCCAGCAGCCAACAGGGGCGAGAAGGCTACACCTTC.

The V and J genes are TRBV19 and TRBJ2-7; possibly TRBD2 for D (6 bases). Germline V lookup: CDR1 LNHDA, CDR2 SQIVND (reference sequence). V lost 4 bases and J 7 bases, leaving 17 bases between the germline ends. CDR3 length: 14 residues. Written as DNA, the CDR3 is TGTGCCAGTAGTAGCCGGGAGCCCGGGGTTGAGCAGTACTTC. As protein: CASSSREPGVEQYF.

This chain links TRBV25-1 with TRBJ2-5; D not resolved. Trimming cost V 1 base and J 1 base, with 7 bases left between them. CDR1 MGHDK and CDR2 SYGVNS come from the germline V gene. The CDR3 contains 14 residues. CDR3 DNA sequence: TGTGCCAGCAGTGAATCGGTAGCCCAAGAGACCCAGTACTTC. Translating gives CASSESVAQETQYF.

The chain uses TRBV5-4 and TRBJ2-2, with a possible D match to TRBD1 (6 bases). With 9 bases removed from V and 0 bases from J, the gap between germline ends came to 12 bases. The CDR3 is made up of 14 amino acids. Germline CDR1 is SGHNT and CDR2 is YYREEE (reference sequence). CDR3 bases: TGTGCCACCGGAAGGGGGACGAACACCGGGGAGCTGTTTTTT. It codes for CATGRGTNTGELFF.

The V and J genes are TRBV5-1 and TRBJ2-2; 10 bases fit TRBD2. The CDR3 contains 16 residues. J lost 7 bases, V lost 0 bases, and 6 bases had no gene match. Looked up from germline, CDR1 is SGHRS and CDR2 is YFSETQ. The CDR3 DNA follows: TGCGCCAGCAGCTTGGAAAGCGGGGGGGCCCTCGGGGAGCTGTTTTTT. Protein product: CASSLESGGALGELFF.

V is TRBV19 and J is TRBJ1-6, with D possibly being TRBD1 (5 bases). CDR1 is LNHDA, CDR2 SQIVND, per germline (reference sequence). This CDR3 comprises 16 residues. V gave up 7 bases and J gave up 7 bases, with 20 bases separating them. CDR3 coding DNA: TGTGCCAGTACTAACCCATGGGGCTCTGGGAATTCACCCCTCCACTTT. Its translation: CASTNPWGSGNSPLHF.

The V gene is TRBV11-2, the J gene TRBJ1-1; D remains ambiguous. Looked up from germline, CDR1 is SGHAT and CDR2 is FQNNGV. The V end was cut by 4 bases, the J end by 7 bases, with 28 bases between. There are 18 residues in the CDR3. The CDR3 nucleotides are TGTGCCAGCAGCTCCTTGAGAGAGAGGAGTCTAAGGCCTGATGAAGCTTTCTTT. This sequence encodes CASSSLRERSLRPDEAFF.

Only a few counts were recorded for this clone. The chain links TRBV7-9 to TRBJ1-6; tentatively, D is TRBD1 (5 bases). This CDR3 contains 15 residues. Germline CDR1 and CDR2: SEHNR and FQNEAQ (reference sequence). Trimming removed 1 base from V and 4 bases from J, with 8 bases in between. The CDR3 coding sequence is TGTGCCAGCAGCTTAGGTGGGGGGTATAATTCACCCCTCCACTTT. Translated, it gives CASSLGGGYNSPLHF.